The 20 T cell receptor beta chains presented below share a single source sample, sequenced in a study of regulatory T cells in long-lasting Graves disease. Time point noted: newly diagnosed GD, antithyroid drugs for less than 3 months. Extracted RNA from PBMCs served as the source of the TCR library. Sequencing libraries for TCR beta were prepared with iRepertoire HTBI primers and Arm-PCR of CDR3 regions. TCRdb re-analysed the multiplex PCR reads in MiXCR, keeping a single row per CDR3 protein. The data contain around 500,000 distinct CDR3 sequences, approximately 12% of them singletons. These same data were also listed under a study on T cells in Graves' hyperthyroidism and ophthalmopathy.

Sequenced material: peripheral blood mononuclear cells (PBMCs), taken at new diagnosis, from a patient treated with antithyroid drugs. Receptors originate from a woman aged 25 to 45 with Graves disease.

This clonotype was counted at least ten times. This chain links TRBV24-1 with TRBJ2-7, with no clear D. The CDR3 is 11 amino acids. The germline V and J ends were trimmed by 8 bases and 9 bases, with 13 bases remaining between them. Looked up from germline, CDR1 is KGHDR and CDR2 is SFDVKD. The CDR3 is CATTPPVGQYF. DNA for the CDR3: TGTGCCACCACCCCACCAGTTGGGCAGTACTTC.

This clonotype was picked up many times. The chain is built from TRBV18 and TRBJ1-2; D is undetermined. Trimming cost V 5 bases and J 6 bases, with 13 bases left between them. Germline V gene lookup returns CDR1 KGHSH and CDR2 LQKENI. The CDR3 runs 13 residues. The CDR3 is CASSGSVVNGYTF. The CDR3 nucleotides are TGTGCCAGCTCAGGGTCCGTCGTGAATGGCTACACCTTC.

The rearrangement uses TRBV9 and TRBJ1-1; D gene ambiguous. CDR1 is SGDLS and CDR2 is YYNGEE in the germline V gene. V dropped 1 base and J dropped 1 base, with 14 bases sitting between them. This CDR3 is built from 16 residues. The CDR3 DNA reads TGTGCCAGCAGCGTATTCGGAGGCAGGACGAACACTGAAGCTTTCTTT. Protein sequence: CASSVFGGRTNTEAFF.

This clonotype came up many times. The chain carries TRBV6-2 or TRBV6-3 and TRBJ2-3; no reliable D call. V lost 8 bases to trimming and J lost 0 bases, with 9 bases between them. Germline values: CDR1 MNHEY, CDR2 SVGEGT. There are 13 residues in the CDR3. CDR3 coding DNA: TGTGCCAGCTACTATTCTAGCACAGATACGCAGTATTTT. Its protein product is CASYYSSTDTQYF.

The chain employs TRBV20-1 and TRBJ2-1; 7 bases align to TRBD1. After removal of 0 bases from V and 6 bases from J, the junction contained 5 bases not matched to a gene. The germline gives CDR1 DFQATT, CDR2 SNEGSKA (reference sequence). The CDR3 is made up of 14 amino acids. As DNA, the CDR3 is TGCAGTGCTAGAGATCGAGACAGGGCCAATGAGCAGTTCTTC. Its translation is CSARDRDRANEQFF.

This clonotype was seen repeatedly, ten times or more. The chain is built from TRBV27 and TRBJ2-1; TRBD2 aligns across 12 bases. Unmatched junction bases numbered 10, after V lost 5 bases and J lost 8 bases. This CDR3 is 16 amino acids long. Germline CDR1 reads MNHEY; CDR2 reads SMNVEV (reference sequence). The CDR3 sequence is CASSKARLAGVYEQFF. The CDR3 nucleotides read TGTGCCAGCAGTAAAGCGAGACTAGCGGGAGTATATGAGCAGTTCTTC.

V gene TRBV28 combines with J gene TRBJ2-7; a weak D match, TRBD1 (6 bases). This CDR3 spans 15 amino acids. V gave up 2 bases and J gave up 2 bases, with 13 bases separating them. In germline, CDR1 is MDHEN, CDR2 SYDVKM. The CDR3 nucleotides are TGTGCCAGCAGTTTACCCGGGGACATCCCCTACGAGCAGTACTTC. Its protein is CASSLPGDIPYEQYF.

This clonotype was seen ten or more times. The chain joins TRBV28 to TRBJ1-5; D gene uncertain. The CDR3 loop spans 15 amino acids. CDR1 is MDHEN, CDR2 SYDVKM, per germline. The germline V and J ends were trimmed by 0 bases and 9 bases, with 15 bases remaining between them. The CDR3, as DNA: TGTGCCAGCAGTTTATGGCTCGGGCGATCAAGGCCCCAGCATTTT. Translating gives CASSLWLGRSRPQHF.

The sample holds many counts of this clonotype. The V call is TRBV29-1, the J call TRBJ1-5, with D maybe TRBD1 (5 bases). Trimming removed 6 bases from V and 6 bases from J, with 15 bases in between. Germline V gene sequence: CDR1 SQVTM, CDR2 ANQGSEA. This CDR3 is built from 13 residues. DNA of the CDR3: TGCAGCGTCAGGGTCGGTGGAGCTCAGCCCCAGCATTTT. Residues: CSVRVGGAQPQHF. The full variable domain, its missing parts supplied by reference TRBV29-1 and TRBJ1-5, is SAVISQKPSRDICQRGTSLTIQCQVDSQVTMMFWYRQQPGQSLTLIATANQGSEATYESGFVIDKFPISRPNLTFSTLTVSNMSPEDSSIYLCSVRVGGAQPQHFGDGTRLSIL.

There are a few counts of this clonotype. The V and J genes are TRBV3-1 and TRBJ2-5; no firm D call. The CDR3 is 15 residues long. With 4 bases removed from V and 5 bases from J, the gap between germline ends came to 17 bases. CDR1 is LGHDT and CDR2 is YNNKEL in the germline V gene (reference sequence). CDR3 sequence reads: CASSPAGDLAETQYF. In nucleotides, the CDR3 is TGTGCCAGCAGCCCGGCCGGCGACCTGGCTGAGACCCAGTACTTC.

This clonotype was observed a single time. A much larger clonotype is one base distant, so this may be a read error. The rearrangement links TRBV13 to TRBJ2-7; no clear D gene. Germline V gives CDR1 PRHDT, CDR2 FYEKMQ (reference sequence). CDR3 size: 13 residues. Written as DNA, the CDR3 is TGTGCCAACAGCCCCGGGCGCGACTTCGAGCAGTACTTC. Protein product: CANSPGRDFEQYF.

Many counts were recorded for this clonotype. The chain carries TRBV11-2 and TRBJ2-7, with D unresolved. Trimming took off 6 bases at V and 1 base at J, with 16 bases between the two ends. This CDR3 contains 15 residues. Per the germline V gene, CDR1 is SGHAT and CDR2 is FQNNGV. The CDR3 coding sequence is TGTGCCAGCAGTCCCAGCCCGGCGCCATCCTACGAGCAGTACTTC. Protein: CASSPSPAPSYEQYF.

In its sample, this clonotype was seen many times. This sequence joins TRBV15 and TRBJ2-2; D is ambiguous. CDR1 is LNHNV and CDR2 is YYDKDF in the germline V gene (reference sequence). The CDR3 is 13 amino acids. The V gene lost 0 bases and the J gene lost 6 bases, with 5 bases spanning the gap. As DNA, the CDR3 is TGTGCCACCAGCAGAGAGTTGGCCGGGGAGCTGTTTTTT. It yields the protein CATSRELAGELFF. The full variable domain, in which reference TRBV15 and TRBJ2-2 provide the parts outside the CDR3, is DAMVIQNPRYQVTQFGKPVTLSCSQTLNHNVMYWYQQKSSQAPKLLFHYYDKDFNNEADTPDNFQSRRPNTSFCFLDIRSPGLGDTAMYLCATSRELAGELFFGEGSRLTVL.

This chain connects TRBV7-9 to TRBJ1-2; TRBD1 aligns across 9 bases. The length of the CDR3 is 16 residues. V was pared by 3 bases and J by 4 bases, with 9 bases of the junction left unmatched. Germline-derived CDR1 and CDR2 are SEHNR and FQNEAQ (reference sequence). CDR3 DNA sequence: TGTGCCAGCAGCTTCCCCCCGGGACAGGGCGGCTATGGCTACACCTTC. As protein: CASSFPPGQGGYGYTF.

This clonotype was detected many times. The chain combines TRBV30 with TRBJ2-1; no definite D call. Germline CDR1 and CDR2: GTSNPN and SVGIG (reference sequence). The length of the CDR3 is 11 residues. V shed 1 base and J shed 4 bases, with 2 bases lying between them. The CDR3, as DNA: TGTGCCTGGAGTGAGTACAATGAGCAGTTCTTC. Its translation: CAWSEYNEQFF. The entire variable domain, with the rest obtained from reference TRBV30 and TRBJ2-1, is as follows: SQTIHQWPATLVQPVGSPLSLECTVEGTSNPNLYWYRQAAGRGLQLLFYSVGIGQISSEVPQNLSASRPQDRQFILSSKKLLLSDSGFYLCAWSEYNEQFFGPGTRLTVL.

This clonotype was found many times. This chain uses TRBV12-3 or TRBV12-4 with TRBJ1-4; D is uncertain. This CDR3 has 14 amino acids. The V gene lost 7 bases and the J gene lost 5 bases, with 14 bases spanning the gap. Here the CDR3 reads CASTLGRVNEKLFF. The CDR3 DNA is TGTGCCAGCACCCTGGGAAGGGTGAATGAAAAACTGTTTTTT.

The rearrangement links TRBV15 to TRBJ2-1; D not resolved. The germline CDR1 and CDR2 sequences are LNHNV and YYDKDF (reference sequence). CDR3 size: 15 residues. The ends were cut back, 0 bases at V and 2 bases at J, with 8 bases in the middle. The CDR3 sequence is CATSREDVTYNEQFF. The CDR3 DNA sequence: TGTGCCACCAGCAGAGAGGACGTCACCTACAATGAGCAGTTCTTC.

This chain joins TRBV30 and TRBJ1-4, with a possible D match to TRBD1 (5 bases). Germline lookup yields CDR1 GTSNPN and CDR2 SVGIG (reference sequence). V was trimmed by 0 bases and J by 11 bases, leaving 16 bases between them. This CDR3 contains 14 residues. CDR3 bases: TGTGCCTGGAGTGTAAGGGGACTTGTGTGGAAACTGTTTTTT. The encoded protein is CAWSVRGLVWKLFF.

This clonotype was found many times. The genes are TRBV28 and TRBJ1-1; D unresolved. The ends were cut back, 4 bases at V and 0 bases at J, with 6 bases in the middle. This CDR3 contains 13 residues. The V gene's germline CDR1 is MDHEN and CDR2 SYDVKM. In nucleotides, the CDR3 is TGTGCCAGCAGTTCGGGTGTGAACACTGAAGCTTTCTTT. Its protein is CASSSGVNTEAFF.

This clonotype was seen at least ten times. The chain couples TRBV28 to TRBJ1-4; no clear D. The V gene lost 0 bases and the J gene lost 4 bases, with 9 bases spanning the gap. This CDR3 is built from 15 residues. Looked up from germline, CDR1 is MDHEN and CDR2 is SYDVKM. The DNA for the CDR3 is TGTGCCAGCAGTTTATGGACGGCCGGTAATGAAAAACTGTTTTTT. Residues: CASSLWTAGNEKLFF.